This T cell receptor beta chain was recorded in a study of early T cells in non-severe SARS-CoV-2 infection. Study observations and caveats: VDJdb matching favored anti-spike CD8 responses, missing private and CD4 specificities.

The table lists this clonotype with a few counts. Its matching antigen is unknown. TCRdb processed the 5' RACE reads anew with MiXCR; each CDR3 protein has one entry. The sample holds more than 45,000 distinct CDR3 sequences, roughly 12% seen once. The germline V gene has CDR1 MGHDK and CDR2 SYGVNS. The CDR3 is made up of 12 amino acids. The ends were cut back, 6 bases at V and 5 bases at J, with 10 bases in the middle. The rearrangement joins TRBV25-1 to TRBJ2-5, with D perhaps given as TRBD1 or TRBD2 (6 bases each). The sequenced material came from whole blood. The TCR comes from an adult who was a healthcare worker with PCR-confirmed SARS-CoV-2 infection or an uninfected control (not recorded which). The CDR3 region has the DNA TGTGCCAGCAGAGGGGGGCCGGAGACCCAGTACTTC. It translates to CASRGGPETQYF.